This TCR beta chain was found in a study of T cell responses to AZD1222 COVID-19 vaccine. Study in general: Researchers grouped second doses given at about 4 or about 12 weeks into one pool. Notes on the study in general: Spike-specific TCR breadth and depth rose after two AZD1222 doses.

Method: immunoSEQ multiplex PCR; TCRdb's copy keeps in-frame clones and lacks some. The table lists 75,000 to 90,000 clones, 70% to 85% of them singletons. As concerns this clone: The target antigen is unknown.

Specimen: peripheral blood, collected on day 0 of AZD1222 vaccination. The TCR sequence derives from an adult in good health.

CDR3 nucleotides: TGCGCCAGCAGCCCGAACAGGGGGATGAGCAATCAGCCCCAGCATTTT. It yields the protein CASSPNRGMSNQPQHF. J is TRBJ1-5 and V is TRBV5-1, with 8 bases identical to TRBD1. Germline V gives CDR1 SGHRS, CDR2 YFSETQ. V was pared by 4 bases and J by 1 base, with 7 bases of the junction left unmatched. The CDR3 consists of 16 residues.